These 24 T cell receptor beta chains were all obtained from the same sample, sequenced in a study of human T cells and chemical hapten exposure. Time point described: patch test 3, about 24 weeks after DPC sensitization. This sample's treatment: therapeutic diphenylcyclopropenone sensitization with weekly scalp DPC. TCRdb used MiXCR to reprocess the RACE reads, holding one entry per CDR3 protein. Among approximately 86,000 distinct CDR3 sequences listed, about a tenth were seen once. Sequenced material: whole blood, taken in connection with sensitization to the hapten diphenylcyclopropenone (DPC). The receptor set was obtained from a woman in her 30s with alopecia areata. Some clones in this sample may be carry-over from other donors' samples.

There are a few counts of this clonotype. The chain recombines TRBV20-1 with TRBJ1-5; D gene ambiguous. V was pared by 5 bases and J by 4 bases, with 6 bases between. Per germline, CDR1 DFQATT and CDR2 SNEGSKA (reference sequence). The CDR3 is 11 amino acids. The CDR3 loop is CSAAENQPQHF. The CDR3 DNA reads TGCAGTGCTGCAGAGAATCAGCCCCAGCATTTT.

As concerns this clonotype: A much bigger clone sits one base away, suggesting this may be a read error. This sequence joins TRBV28 and TRBJ2-5, with a tentative D call TRBD2 (5 bases). This CDR3 comprises 14 residues. Germline assignment: CDR1 MDHEN and CDR2 SYDVKM. Here the CDR3 reads CASSPRTGKENQYF. The CDR3 DNA follows: TGTGCCAGCAGTCCACGGACGGGGAAAGAGAACCAGTACTTC.

At least ten counts were recorded for this clonotype. The chain joins TRBV11-2 to TRBJ2-2, with 7 bases lining up with TRBD1. Germline CDR1 SGHAT, CDR2 FQNNGV. The CDR3 covers 15 residues. Germline trimming cut 3 bases from V and 6 bases from J; bases unmatched to any gene: 7. This CDR3 is CASSLETGAAGELFF. The CDR3 DNA sequence: TGTGCCAGCAGCTTGGAAACAGGGGCGGCCGGGGAGCTGTTTTTT.

This clonotype has at least ten counts. This sequence joins TRBV11-2 and TRBJ1-3, with 8 bases that match TRBD1. Germline V CDR1 and CDR2: SGHAT, FQNNGV. This CDR3 has 16 residues. Losses at the gene ends were 5 bases for V and 4 bases for J; bases not matched to a gene: 10. The CDR3 here is CASSLLTGQVGNTIYF. The DNA for the CDR3 is TGTGCCAGCAGCCTACTTACGGGACAGGTCGGAAACACCATATATTTT.

In this sample, this clonotype turned up many times. V and J are TRBV28 and TRBJ2-2; D remains ambiguous. CDR1 is MDHEN, CDR2 SYDVKM, per germline. The CDR3 sequence is 13 residues long. The V end lost 5 bases, the J end lost 5 bases, and 9 bases lay between the germline ends. CDR3 in DNA: TGTGCCAGCAGTCCCGCCCAGACCGGGGAGCTGTTTTTT. Translating gives CASSPAQTGELFF.

Ten or more counts support this clonotype. V is TRBV28 and J is TRBJ1-1; 8 bases align to TRBD1. From germline, CDR1 is MDHEN and CDR2 SYDVKM. After removal of 7 bases from V and 8 bases from J, the junction contained 12 bases not matched to a gene. The CDR3 sequence is 14 residues long. The chain's CDR3 is CASTSSGGPTEAFF. CDR3 sequence (DNA): TGTGCCAGCACTAGTTCAGGGGGCCCCACCGAAGCTTTCTTT.

In this sample, this clonotype turned up many times. The chain recombines TRBV10-1 with TRBJ2-3, with D possibly being TRBD1 or TRBD2 (5 bases each). CDR3 length: 15 amino acids. Germline V gene lookup returns CDR1 WNHNN and CDR2 SYGVQD (reference sequence). The V end lost 8 bases, the J end lost 6 bases, and 21 bases lay between the germline ends. The CDR3 loop is CASRSLMGTGDTQYF. The CDR3 region has the DNA TGCGCCAGCCGTAGCCTAATGGGGACGGGGGATACGCAGTATTTT.

The chain joins TRBV23-1 to TRBJ2-3; D gene ambiguous. TRBV23-1 is noted as an ORF with a role that remains uncertain. V dropped 1 base and J dropped 3 bases, with 11 bases sitting between them. This CDR3 spans 15 amino acids. CDR3: CASSQCIGLTDTQYF. CDR3 DNA sequence: TGCGCCAGCAGTCAATGTATCGGGCTGACAGATACGCAGTATTTT.

The V gene is TRBV2, the J gene TRBJ1-4; D call uncertain. Germline V gene data show CDR1 as SNHLY and CDR2 as FYNNEI. Trimming left V 5 bases short and J 8 bases short, with 6 bases between. CDR3 length: 11 amino acids. The CDR3 DNA sequence: TGTGCCAGCAGTCCCCGGGAAAAACTGTTTTTT. Its translation: CASSPREKLFF.

This clonotype was seen ten or more times. The chain links TRBV3-1 to TRBJ2-5; the match to TRBD2 covers 8 bases. Germline CDR1 and CDR2: LGHDT and YNNKEL (reference sequence). The trim removed 1 base at V and 2 bases at J, leaving 6 bases unmatched. The CDR3 has 16 amino acids. In nucleotides, the CDR3 is TGTGCCAGCAGCCAAGGGCCAGCGGGGGCGCAAGAGACCCAGTACTTC. Translated, it gives CASSQGPAGAQETQYF.

In this sample, this clonotype turned up many times. The rearrangement uses TRBV2 and TRBJ2-1; D gene uncertain. V was cut by 6 bases and J by 4 bases, with 10 bases left in between. Germline CDR1 reads SNHLY; CDR2 reads FYNNEI. The CDR3 runs to 13 residues. The CDR3 protein is CASRRWGYNEQFF. The CDR3 bases are TGTGCCAGCAGACGATGGGGTTACAATGAGCAGTTCTTC.

Many counts were recorded for this clonotype. The V gene is TRBV27, the J gene TRBJ2-1; D uncertain. V lost 4 bases to trimming and J lost 10 bases, with 8 bases between them. CDR3 length: 11 amino acids. Per the germline V gene, CDR1 is MNHEY and CDR2 is SMNVEV (reference sequence). CDR3 sequence reads: CASSSVSEQFF. DNA of the CDR3: TGTGCCAGCAGTTCAGTATCCGAGCAGTTCTTC.

The chain combines TRBV20-1 with TRBJ2-2, with 8 bases aligning to TRBD2. Trimming removed 5 bases from V and 6 bases from J; junction bases left unmatched: 20. The CDR3 has 18 residues. Germline V CDR1 and CDR2: DFQATT, SNEGSKA (reference sequence). CDR3 nucleotide sequence: TGCAGTGCTTCGGGGGGGGAAGCTTCCCAACGATGGGCCGGGGAGCTGTTTTTT. It codes for CSASGGEASQRWAGELFF.

The chain links TRBV7-9 to TRBJ2-7, with no clear D. The germline V gene encodes CDR1 SEHNR and CDR2 FQNEAQ (reference sequence). This CDR3 has 11 amino acids. V was shortened by 10 bases and J by 3 bases, with 10 bases between the two germline ends. CDR3: CAIQDGYEQYV. As DNA, the CDR3 is TGTGCCATCCAGGACGGCTACGAGCAGTACGTC.

This chain uses TRBV10-3 with TRBJ2-5; 10 nucleotides agree with TRBD2. This CDR3 has 14 residues. Germline CDR1 reads ENHRY; CDR2 reads SYGVKD. V was pared by 4 bases and J by 5 bases, with 4 bases of the junction left unmatched. The CDR3 region has the DNA TGTGCCATCAGTGGGCTAGCGGGAGAGGAGACCCAGTACTTC. This translates into CAISGLAGEETQYF.

This clonotype was counted at least ten times. This rearrangement joins TRBV27 to TRBJ1-1; D is perhaps TRBD1 (5 bases). The CDR3 is 13 amino acids. The germline gives CDR1 MNHEY, CDR2 SMNVEV (reference sequence). V lost 3 bases to trimming and J lost 4 bases, with 9 bases between them. The DNA for the CDR3 is TGTGCCAGCAGTTTCGGGGACGTCACTGAAGCTTTCTTT. Translated: CASSFGDVTEAFF.

The V gene is TRBV5-5, the J gene TRBJ2-2, with D perhaps TRBD1 or TRBD2 (6 bases each). There are 14 residues in the CDR3. The germline CDR1 and CDR2 sequences are SGHKS and YYEKEE (reference sequence). Trimming left V 4 bases short and J 5 bases short, with 12 bases between. Written as DNA, the CDR3 is TGTGCCAGCAGCCCGGGGGCAGGGACCGGGGAGCTGTTTTTT. The encoded protein is CASSPGAGTGELFF.

The gene calls are TRBV30 and TRBJ1-5, with a possible D match to TRBD1 (6 bases). V lost 2 bases, J lost 8 bases, and 13 bases lay in between. Per germline, CDR1 GTSNPN and CDR2 SVGIG (reference sequence). The CDR3 sequence is 13 residues long. CDR3 region: CAWSTGPYEPQHF. CDR3 DNA sequence: TGTGCCTGGAGTACAGGGCCCTATGAGCCCCAGCATTTT.

This clonotype was recorded at least ten times. V gene TRBV4-3 combines with J gene TRBJ2-2; weak D call: TRBD2 (6 bases). Trimming cost V 2 bases and J 4 bases, with 20 bases left between them. This CDR3 contains 18 residues. Germline CDR1 is LGHNA and CDR2 is YSLEER. CDR3 amino acids: CASSQFLRRDIGTGELFF. The CDR3 bases are TGCGCCAGCAGCCAATTTTTACGGCGGGATATCGGCACCGGGGAGCTGTTTTTT.

V and J are TRBV28 and TRBJ2-2; D uncertain. The ends were cut back, 2 bases at V and 5 bases at J, with 12 bases in the middle. The CDR3 is 15 residues long. Germline V gene sequence: CDR1 MDHEN, CDR2 SYDVKM. CDR3 sequence reads: CASSLPQAGTGELFF. The CDR3 DNA sequence: TGTGCCAGCAGTTTACCCCAGGCTGGTACCGGGGAGCTGTTTTTT.

The chain employs TRBV4-3 and TRBJ1-3; a possible D gene is TRBD1 (5 bases). The CDR3 consists of 15 residues. Germline loops: CDR1 LGHNA, CDR2 YSLEER. The ends were cut back, 4 bases at V and 2 bases at J, with 12 bases in the middle. The CDR3, as DNA: TGCGCCAGCAGCCCCACCCAGGGAGCTGGAAACACCATATATTTT. It specifies CASSPTQGAGNTIYF.

This clonotype was seen a few times. The genes are TRBV6-1 and TRBJ2-7; unclear D gene. Per the germline V gene, CDR1 is MNHNS and CDR2 is SASEGT. The germline V and J ends were trimmed by 6 bases and 2 bases, with 11 bases remaining between them. This CDR3 is built from 13 residues. CDR3: CASRDGRAYEQYV. CDR3 DNA: TGTGCCAGCAGAGACGGACGGGCCTACGAGCAGTACGTC.

This clonotype was detected ten times or more. The rearrangement joins TRBV6-5 to TRBJ2-3; D gene ambiguous. There are 14 residues in the CDR3. V lost 6 bases to trimming and J lost 2 bases, with 12 bases between them. The germline gives CDR1 MNHEY, CDR2 SVGAGI. The CDR3 region is CASSRVEVTDTQYF. The CDR3 DNA is TGTGCCAGCAGCCGGGTCGAGGTCACAGATACGCAGTATTTT.

This clonotype was recorded a few times. The chain carries TRBV6-5 and TRBJ2-7; 8 bases are a match to TRBD1. This CDR3 region has 14 residues. With V trimmed by 6 bases and J by 1 base, 5 bases remained unmatched. Per the germline V gene, CDR1 is MNHEY and CDR2 is SVGAGI. The CDR3 sequence: CASRTRQGSYEQYV. CDR3 sequence (DNA): TGTGCCAGCAGAACGCGACAGGGGTCCTACGAGCAGTACGTC.